This TCR beta chain was observed in a study of long-term antiretroviral therapy in people with HIV. Whole-study context: There is a gap of about a decade between the earliest samples and the later 2015 immediate-ART recommendation. Study-wide points: Dominance of pre-ART expanded clones persisted, fluctuating and often declining after ART.

A v3.0 immunoSEQ assay was performed at survey level. Each sample aimed for about 35,000-50,000 sequenced T-cell genomes. Only in-frame clones appear in the TCRdb table, and some are missing; sequencing was by immunoSEQ multiplex PCR. Of some 25,000 clones in the sample, roughly 80% were seen once. This CDR3 has 14 residues. Per the germline V gene, CDR1 is SGHVS and CDR2 is FNYEAQ. V was pared by 3 bases and J by 3 bases, with 12 bases between. On this clone itself: The antigen remains undetermined.

There were no participants with HIV treated outside the United States. This sequence joins TRBV7-6 and TRBJ2-7, with a possible D match to TRBD1 (6 bases). The sequence came from a man aged 30 to 45 with HIV. Here the sequenced sample was unsorted PBMCs, taken 2.1 years after starting antiretroviral therapy. CDR3 in amino acids: CASSLDRDNYEQYF. For the CDR3, the DNA is TGTGCCAGCAGCTTGGACCGGGACAACTACGAGCAGTACTTC.